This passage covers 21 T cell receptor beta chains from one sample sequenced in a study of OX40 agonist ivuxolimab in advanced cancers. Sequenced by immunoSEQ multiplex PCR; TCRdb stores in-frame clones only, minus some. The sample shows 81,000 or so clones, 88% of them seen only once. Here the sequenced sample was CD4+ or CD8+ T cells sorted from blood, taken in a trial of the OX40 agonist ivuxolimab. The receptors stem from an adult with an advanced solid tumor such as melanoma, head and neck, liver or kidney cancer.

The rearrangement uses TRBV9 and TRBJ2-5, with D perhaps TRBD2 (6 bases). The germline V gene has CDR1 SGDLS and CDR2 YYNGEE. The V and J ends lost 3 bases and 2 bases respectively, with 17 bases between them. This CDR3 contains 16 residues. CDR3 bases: TGTGCCAGCAGCGGCCGACGGAGGGATACGCAAGAGACCCAGTACTTC. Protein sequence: CASSGRRRDTQETQYF.

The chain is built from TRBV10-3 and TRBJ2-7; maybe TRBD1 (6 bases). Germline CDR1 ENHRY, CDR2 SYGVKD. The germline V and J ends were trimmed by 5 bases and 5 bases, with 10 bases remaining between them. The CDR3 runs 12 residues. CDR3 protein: CAISSTGNEQYF. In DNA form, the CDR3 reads TGTGCCATCAGTTCCACAGGGAACGAGCAGTACTTC.

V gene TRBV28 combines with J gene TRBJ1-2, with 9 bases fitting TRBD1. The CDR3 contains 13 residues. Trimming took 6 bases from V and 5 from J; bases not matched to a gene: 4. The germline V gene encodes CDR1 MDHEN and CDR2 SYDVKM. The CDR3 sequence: CASRIGTGYGYTF. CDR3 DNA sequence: TGTGCCAGCAGGATAGGGACAGGGTATGGCTACACCTTC.

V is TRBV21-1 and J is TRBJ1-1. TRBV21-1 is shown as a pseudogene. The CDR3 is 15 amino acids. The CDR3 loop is CASSKRGVCTTEAFF. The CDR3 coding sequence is TGTGCCAGCAGCAAAAGGGGGGTTTGTACGACTGAAGCTTTCTTT.

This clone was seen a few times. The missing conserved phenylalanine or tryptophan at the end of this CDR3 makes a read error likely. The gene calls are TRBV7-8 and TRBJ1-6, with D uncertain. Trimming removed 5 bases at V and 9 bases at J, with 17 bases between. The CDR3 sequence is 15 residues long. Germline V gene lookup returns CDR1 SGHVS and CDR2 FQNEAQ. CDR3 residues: CASSEDGRAGSPLHL. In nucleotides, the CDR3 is TGTGCCAGCAGCGAAGATGGCCGGGCGGGTTCACCCCTCCACCTT.

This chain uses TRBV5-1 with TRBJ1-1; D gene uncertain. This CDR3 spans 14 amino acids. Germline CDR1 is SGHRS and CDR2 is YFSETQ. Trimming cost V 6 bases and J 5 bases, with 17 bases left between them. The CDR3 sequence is CASMTGGPGTEAFF. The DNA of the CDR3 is TGCGCCAGCATGACCGGAGGGCCGGGGACTGAAGCTTTCTTT.

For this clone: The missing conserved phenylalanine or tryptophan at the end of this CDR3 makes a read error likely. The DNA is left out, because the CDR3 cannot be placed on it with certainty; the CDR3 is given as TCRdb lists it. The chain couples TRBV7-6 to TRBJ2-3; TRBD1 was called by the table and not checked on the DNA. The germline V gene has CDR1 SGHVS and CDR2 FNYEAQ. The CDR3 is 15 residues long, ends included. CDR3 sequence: CASTGTGGAEGLRFV.

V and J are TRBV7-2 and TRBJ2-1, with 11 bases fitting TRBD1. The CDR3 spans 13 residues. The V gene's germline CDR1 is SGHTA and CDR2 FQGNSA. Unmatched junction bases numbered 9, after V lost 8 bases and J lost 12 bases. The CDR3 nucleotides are TGTGCCAGCGGCCGGGACAGGGGGAACGGGCAGTTCTTC. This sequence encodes CASGRDRGNGQFF.

The CDR3 spells CATIEGKRTTSTDTQYF. The CDR3 region has the DNA TGTGCCACCATCGAGGGGAAGAGAACGACTAGCACAGATACGCAGTATTTT. The J gene is TRBJ2-3, the V gene TRBV15, with D perhaps matching TRBD1 or TRBD2 (5 bases each). Looked up from germline, CDR1 is LNHNV and CDR2 is YYDKDF (reference sequence). The CDR3 covers 17 residues. V lost 7 bases and J 0 bases, leaving 20 bases between the germline ends.

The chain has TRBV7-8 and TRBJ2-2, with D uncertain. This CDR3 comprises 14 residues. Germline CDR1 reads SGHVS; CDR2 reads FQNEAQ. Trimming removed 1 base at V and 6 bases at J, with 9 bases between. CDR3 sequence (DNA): TGTGCCAGCAGCTTAGGGGCAGGTTCCGGGGAGCTGTTTTTT. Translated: CASSLGAGSGELFF.

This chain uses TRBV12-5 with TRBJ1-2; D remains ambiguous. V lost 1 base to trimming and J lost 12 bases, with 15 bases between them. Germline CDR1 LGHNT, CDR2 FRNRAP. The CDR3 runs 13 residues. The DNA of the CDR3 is TGTGCTAGTGGTTTGGCTCAAGAGGGAGGCCACACCTTC. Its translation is CASGLAQEGGHTF.

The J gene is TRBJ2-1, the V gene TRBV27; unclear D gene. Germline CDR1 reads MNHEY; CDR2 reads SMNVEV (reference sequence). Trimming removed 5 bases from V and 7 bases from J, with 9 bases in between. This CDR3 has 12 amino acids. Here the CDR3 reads CASSTQQNEQFF. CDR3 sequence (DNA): TGTGCCAGCAGTACCCAACAAAATGAGCAGTTCTTC.

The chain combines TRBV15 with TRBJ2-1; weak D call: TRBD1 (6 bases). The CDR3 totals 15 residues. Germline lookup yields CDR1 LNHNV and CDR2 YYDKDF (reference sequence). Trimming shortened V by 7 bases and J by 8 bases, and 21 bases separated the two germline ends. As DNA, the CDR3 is TGTGCCACCAACCCAAACAGGGAAAAGAGGCATGAGCAGTTCTTC. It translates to CATNPNREKRHEQFF. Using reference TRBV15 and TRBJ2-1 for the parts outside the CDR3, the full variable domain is DAMVIQNPRYQVTQFGKPVTLSCSQTLNHNVMYWYQQKSSQAPKLLFHYYDKDFNNEADTPDNFQSRRPNTSFCFLDIRSPGLGDTAMYLCATNPNREKRHEQFFGPGTRLTVL.

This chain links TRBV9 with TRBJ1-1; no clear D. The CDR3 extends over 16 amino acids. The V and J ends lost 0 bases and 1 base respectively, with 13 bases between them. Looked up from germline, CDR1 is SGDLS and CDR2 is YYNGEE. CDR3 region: CASSVGGTGRNTEAFF. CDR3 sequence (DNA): TGTGCCAGCAGCGTAGGGGGAACCGGGAGGAACACTGAAGCTTTCTTT.

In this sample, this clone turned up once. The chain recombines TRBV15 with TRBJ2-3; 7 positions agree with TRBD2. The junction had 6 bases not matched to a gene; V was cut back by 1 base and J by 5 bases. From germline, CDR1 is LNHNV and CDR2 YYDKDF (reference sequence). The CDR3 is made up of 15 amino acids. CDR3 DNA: TGTGCCACCAGCAGAGGAGGGGAGGGTGAAGATACGCAGTATTTT. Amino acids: CATSRGGEGEDTQYF.

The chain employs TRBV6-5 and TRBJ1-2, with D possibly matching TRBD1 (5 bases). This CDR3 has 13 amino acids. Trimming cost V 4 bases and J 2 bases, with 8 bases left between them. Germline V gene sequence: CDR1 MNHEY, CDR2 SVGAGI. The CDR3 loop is CASSLGLNYGYTF. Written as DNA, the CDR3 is TGTGCCAGCAGTTTGGGACTGAACTATGGCTACACCTTC.

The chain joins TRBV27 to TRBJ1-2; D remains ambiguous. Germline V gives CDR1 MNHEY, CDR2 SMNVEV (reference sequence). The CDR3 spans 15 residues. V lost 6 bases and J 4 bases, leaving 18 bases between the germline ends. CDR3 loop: CASRDQDGEGYGYTF. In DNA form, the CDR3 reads TGTGCCAGCAGGGATCAGGACGGGGAGGGCTATGGCTACACCTTC.

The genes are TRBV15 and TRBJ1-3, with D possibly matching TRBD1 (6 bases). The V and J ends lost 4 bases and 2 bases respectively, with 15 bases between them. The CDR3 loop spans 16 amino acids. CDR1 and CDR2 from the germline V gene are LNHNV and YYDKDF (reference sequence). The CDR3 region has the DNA TGTGCCACCAGCAATTGGGGACAAGGGGCTGGAAACACCATATATTTT. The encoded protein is CATSNWGQGAGNTIYF.

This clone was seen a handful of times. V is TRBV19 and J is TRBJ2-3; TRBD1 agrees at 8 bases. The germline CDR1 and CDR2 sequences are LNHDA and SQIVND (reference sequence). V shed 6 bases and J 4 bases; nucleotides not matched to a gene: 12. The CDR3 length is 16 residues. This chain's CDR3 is CASSQTTGVGADTQYF. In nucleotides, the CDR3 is TGTGCCAGTAGCCAGACGACAGGGGTAGGGGCAGATACGCAGTATTTT.

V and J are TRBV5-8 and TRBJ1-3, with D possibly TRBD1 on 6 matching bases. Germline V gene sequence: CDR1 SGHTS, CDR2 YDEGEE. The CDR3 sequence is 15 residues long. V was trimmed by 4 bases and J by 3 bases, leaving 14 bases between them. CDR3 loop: CASSPTGAGGNTIYF. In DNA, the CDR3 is TGTGCCAGCAGCCCGACGGGGGCGGGTGGAAACACCATATATTTT.

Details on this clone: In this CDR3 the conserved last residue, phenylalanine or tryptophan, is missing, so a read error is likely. The CDR3 nucleotides read TGTGCCAGCAGCTTAGGGCCAGCTGGAAATTCACCCCTCCACCTT. Its protein is CASSLGPAGNSPLHL. The chain couples TRBV7-2 to TRBJ1-6; D is undetermined. The V end was cut by 1 base, the J end by 7 bases, with 11 bases between. Germline V CDR1 and CDR2: SGHTA, FQGNSA. The length of the CDR3 is 15 residues.